The rows below give T cell receptor beta chains drawn from one sample of a study of siplizumab effects on memory and regulatory T cells. Using immunoSEQ multiplex PCR, the repertoire was profiled, and TCRdb retains in-frame clones only, with some absent. The data hold 80,000 to 130,000 clones, with under 95% observed a single time. Sequenced sample: Tregs sorted from blood. The receptors were sampled from a human donor in good health. CDR3s include the opening cysteine and the closing phenylalanine or tryptophan. A D gene is named only where the DNA matches it firmly. Not all rows give a size; the values are once, few, many and, for expanded clones, a class.

>TRBV28|TRBJ1-5|.|.
CASSLGRNQPQHF
TGTGCCAGCAGTTTAGGGCGAAATCAGCCCCAGCATTTT
>TRBV4-2|TRBJ2-1|.|.
CASSLGTLSYNEQFF
TGTGCCAGCAGCCTAGGGACTCTCTCCTACAATGAGCAGTTCTTC
>TRBV6-1|TRBJ1-2|.|.
CASSPRINYGYTF
TGTGCCAGCAGCCCCAGGATTAACTATGGCTACACCTTC
>TRBV27|TRBJ2-1|once|.
CASSQSHSRGYNEQFF
TGTGCCAGCAGTCAATCACACTCGAGGGGCTACAATGAGCAGTTCTTC
>TRBV4-1|TRBJ2-7|.|TRBD1
CASSQAPSTGLYEQYF
TGCGCCAGCAGCCAAGCCCCCTCGACAGGGTTGTACGAGCAGTACTTC
>TRBV7-8|TRBJ2-3|.|.
CASSLSTVGDTQYF
TGTGCCAGCAGCTTATCAACTGTCGGGGATACGCAGTATTTT
>TRBV5-4|TRBJ2-2|.|.
CASSLVPGRNTGELFF
TGTGCCAGCAGCTTGGTCCCAGGAAGGAACACCGGGGAGCTGTTTTTT
>TRBV19|TRBJ2-7|.|TRBD1
CASSWTGQGEQYF
TGTGCCAGTAGTTGGACAGGGCAGGGCGAGCAGTACTTC
>TRBV28|TRBJ2-5|.|.
CASNSGWETQYF
TGTGCCAGCAATTCAGGGTGGGAGACCCAGTACTTC
>TRBV7-3|TRBJ2-3|.|.
CASSLQGVPRNTQYF
TGTGCCAGCAGCTTACAAGGGGTCCCTCGAAATACGCAGTATTTT
>TRBV5-6|TRBJ1-4|.|.
CASSFRAATNEKLFF
TGTGCCAGCAGCTTTAGAGCTGCAACTAATGAAAAACTGTTTTTT
>TRBV7-3|TRBJ1-1|.|.
CASSLQGGSTEAFF
TGTGCCAGCAGCTTACAGGGAGGAAGCACTGAAGCTTTCTTT
>TRBV5-1|TRBJ1-1|.|.
CASRRQGRYGEAFF
TGCGCCAGCAGGCGCCAAGGGCGATATGGTGAAGCTTTCTTT
>TRBV7-3|TRBJ2-2|.|.
CASSFSGRSTGELFF
TGTGCCAGCAGCTTCTCCGGGCGATCCACCGGGGAGCTGTTTTTT
>TRBV19|TRBJ1-5|.|.
CASSTSGRGLSNQPQHF
TGTGCCAGTAGCACATCGGGACGGGGCCTTAGCAATCAGCCCCAGCATTTT
>TRBV28|TRBJ2-7|.|TRBD2
CASRRLAGTYEQYF
TGTGCCAGCAGAAGACTAGCGGGTACCTACGAGCAGTACTTC
>TRBV6-5|TRBJ2-3|.|.
CASSRQSDTQYF
TGTGCCAGCAGCCGTCAGTCAGATACGCAGTATTTT
>TRBV5-4|TRBJ1-3|.|TRBD1
CASSQTGTGNTIYF
TGTGCCAGCAGCCAGACAGGGACTGGAAACACCATATATTTT
>TRBV6-1|TRBJ2-1|.|TRBD1
CASSVSGTGNEQFF
TGTGCCAGCAGTGTAAGCGGGACAGGGAATGAGCAGTTCTTC
>TRBV2|TRBJ1-2|.|.
CATSRDGGNYGYTF
TGTGCCACCTCCCGGGACGGGGGTAACTATGGCTACACCTTC
>TRBV28|TRBJ2-1|.|TRBD1
CASSLTGGPYNEQFF
TGTGCCAGCAGTTTAACAGGGGGACCCTACAATGAGCAGTTCTTC
>TRBV12-5|TRBJ2-5|.|TRBD1
CASGWGQGAETQYF
TGTGCTAGTGGTTGGGGACAGGGGGCAGAGACCCAGTACTTC
>TRBV7-7|TRBJ2-5|.|TRBD2
CASSLGLAGGETQYF
TGTGCTAGCAGCCTCGGACTAGCGGGAGGAGAGACCCAGTACTTC
>TRBV29-1|TRBJ2-2|.|TRBD1
CSVEGQDRTGELFF
TGCAGCGTCGAGGGACAGGACCGCACCGGGGAGCTGTTTTTT
>TRBV15|TRBJ1-2|.|TRBD1
CATSSYRGNNYGYTF
TGTGCCACCAGCAGTTACAGGGGGAATAACTATGGCTACACCTTC
>TRBV18|TRBJ2-2|.|TRBD1
CASSRTGTNTGELFF
TGTGCCAGCTCACGGACAGGGACGAACACCGGGGAGCTGTTTTTT
>TRBV6-5|TRBJ2-5|few|TRBD2
CASSYRLAGETQYF
TGTGCCAGCAGTTACAGGCTAGCGGGAGAGACCCAGTACTTC
>TRBV5-1|TRBJ1-3|.|.
CASSIGVPNSGNTIYF
TGCGCCAGCAGTATAGGGGTGCCAAACTCTGGAAACACCATATATTTT
>TRBV7-7|TRBJ2-2|.|.
CASSLGPAAGAGELFF
TGTGCTAGCAGCTTAGGGCCAGCGGCCGGGGCCGGGGAGCTGTTTTTT
>TRBV7-3|TRBJ2-1|.|TRBD2
CASSPYRTSGYNEQFF
TGTGCCAGCAGCCCCTACAGGACTAGCGGCTACAATGAGCAGTTCTTC
>TRBV10-3|TRBJ2-3|.|.
CAITAGQLPGDTQYF
TGTGCCATCACTGCCGGACAGCTGCCCGGAGATACGCAGTATTTT
>TRBV19|TRBJ2-7|.|.
CASSWVAEHSYEQYF
TGTGCCAGTAGTTGGGTAGCGGAACATAGCTACGAGCAGTACTTC
>TRBV5-1|TRBJ2-2|.|TRBD1
CASSRRMTGASDTGELFF
TGCGCCAGCAGCCGCCGAATGACAGGGGCTTCGGACACCGGGGAGCTGTTTTTT
>TRBV14|TRBJ2-1|.|TRBD2
CASSQEAGGPFF
TGTGCCAGCAGCCAAGAAGCGGGAGGGCCGTTCTTC
>TRBV7-9|TRBJ2-6|.|.
CASSLDRQGRASGANVLTF
TGTGCCAGCAGCTTAGATCGGCAGGGAAGGGCCTCTGGGGCCAACGTCCTGACTTTC
>TRBV14|TRBJ2-1|.|.
CASSRLSENNEQFF
TGTGCCAGCAGCCGATTGTCTGAAAACAATGAGCAGTTCTTC
>TRBV15|TRBJ2-5|.|.
CATSRDGLSVTQETQYF
TGTGCCACCAGCAGAGACGGGCTTAGCGTAACCCAAGAGACCCAGTACTTC
>TRBV27|TRBJ2-7|few|.
CASSVSTSGYGEQYF
TGTGCCAGTAGTGTCTCCACCTCAGGGTACGGCGAGCAGTACTTC
>TRBV7-8|TRBJ2-5|.|TRBD2
CASRRTSGMGETQYF
TGTGCCAGCAGAAGGACTAGCGGGATGGGAGAGACCCAGTACTTC
>TRBV11-2|TRBJ2-2|.|.
CASSQNIPRGELFF
TGTGCCAGCAGCCAAAACATCCCCCGAGGGGAGCTGTTTTTT
>TRBV19|TRBJ1-5|.|.
CASDRAAYSNQPQHF
TGTGCCAGTGACAGAGCCGCTTATAGCAATCAGCCCCAGCATTTT
>TRBV7-7|TRBJ2-7|.|.
CASSSTEDREQYF
TGTGCTAGCAGCTCCACAGAGGACAGAGAGCAGTACTTC
>TRBV5-1|TRBJ1-1|.|.
CASSYGTLNTEAFF
TGCGCCAGCAGTTACGGGACATTGAACACTGAAGCTTTCTTT
>TRBV6-5|TRBJ2-7|.|.
CASSYSLLYEQYF
TGTGCCAGCAGTTACTCGTTGCTCTACGAGCAGTACTTC
>TRBV28|TRBJ2-3|.|TRBD2
CASSGVGLITDTQYF
TGTGCCAGCAGCGGGGTGGGACTAATCACAGATACGCAGTATTTT
>TRBV6-5|TRBJ2-7|.|.
CASSYRLVDYEQYF
TGTGCCAGCAGTTACAGACTAGTGGACTACGAGCAGTACTTC
>TRBV6-4|TRBJ2-5|.|TRBD2
CASSDRGPHGLAGGRETQYF
TGTGCCAGCAGCGACAGGGGCCCCCACGGGCTAGCGGGAGGGCGGGAGACCCAGTACTTC
>TRBV21-1|TRBJ2-1|.|.
CASSKGSENEQFF
TGTGCCAGCAGCAAAGGCTCCGAAAATGAGCAGTTCTTC
>TRBV12-2|TRBJ2-2|.|.
CASRLPSNTGELFF
TGTGCAAGTCGCTTACCGTCGAACACCGGGGAGCTGTTTTTT
>TRBV4-2|TRBJ2-3|.|TRBD2
CASSQEGPAGGPMIADTQYF
TGTGCCAGCAGCCAAGAGGGTCCAGCGGGAGGGCCAATGATTGCAGATACGCAGTATTTT
>TRBV6-1|TRBJ1-5|.|.
CASNMFGGNQPQHF
TGTGCCAGCAACATGTTCGGAGGGAATCAGCCCCAGCATTTT
>TRBV9|TRBJ2-3|.|.
CASSPHLGRTDTQYF
TGTGCCAGCAGCCCCCACCTGGGGCGCACAGATACGCAGTATTTT
>TRBV5-4|TRBJ2-1|.|.
CASSLDQSSYNEQFF
TGTGCCAGCAGCTTAGACCAGAGCTCCTACAATGAGCAGTTCTTC